The rows below give T cell receptor beta chains drawn from one sample of a study of CD8 T cells in ankylosing spondylitis. TCRdb re-called the 5' RACE reads through MiXCR, storing one row per CDR3 protein. The sample shows 180,000 or so distinct CDR3 sequences, about 9.9% of them seen only once. Source material: blood, either unsorted or a sorted T cell fraction (not recorded which). The receptors originated from a male donor with ankylosing spondylitis or in good health (not recorded which). The CDR3 runs from the conserved cysteine through the conserved F or W. Fields, in order: clone size, J gene, V gene, D gene, CDR3 DNA, CDR3 protein. A D gene is named only where the DNA matches it firmly. Size tells how often a clone was seen (once, few, many) or the class of an expanded clone, and some rows leave it out.

>many|TRBJ2-7|TRBV5-6|TRBD2
TGTGCCAGCAGCTCCGTCGGACTAGTAAGCTACGAGCAGTACTTC
CASSSVGLVSYEQYF
>many|TRBJ2-3|TRBV29-1|TRBD2
TGCAGCGTTGCAGCACTAGCGGGAGCTGGGTTGACGCAGTATTTT
CSVAALAGAGLTQYF
>many|TRBJ2-2|TRBV28|TRBD1
TGTGCCAGCAGTGGTCGGACAGGGACCCTTTATAACACCGGGGAGCTGTTTTTT
CASSGRTGTLYNTGELFF
>-|TRBJ1-1|TRBV27|-
TGTGCCAGCCGGCTGGGGAAGGGAGACCCGTCAAACACTGAAGCTTTCTTT
CASRLGKGDPSNTEAFF
>few|TRBJ2-7|TRBV25-1|-
TGTGCCAGCAGCCTCAGGGCAGGGGACGAGCAGTACTTC
CASSLRAGDEQYF
>many|TRBJ2-1|TRBV5-4|TRBD2
TGTGCCAGCAGCAGGGGACTAGCGGAGAATGAGCAGTTCTTC
CASSRGLAENEQFF
>many|TRBJ2-2|TRBV12-3/TRBV12-4|TRBD1
TGTGCCAGCAGCCCTGGGGTCCGGGACAGGGGGCAAACCGGGGAGCTGTTTTTT
CASSPGVRDRGQTGELFF
>many|TRBJ1-2|TRBV9|TRBD1
TGTGCCAGCAGCGTAGCGGGAGGGGGCCGCACCTTC
CASSVAGGGRTF
>-|TRBJ2-5|TRBV5-1|TRBD1
TGCGCCAGCAGCTTGGGACAGGGGGCGCAAGGCCAGTACTTC
CASSLGQGAQGQYF
>many|TRBJ2-1|TRBV3-1|TRBD1
TGTGCCAGCAGCCCTCGACAGGGCGAGTCGAATGAGCAGTTCTTC
CASSPRQGESNEQFF
>many|TRBJ1-2|TRBV29-1|TRBD1
TGCAGCGTTGATAGGGGGCACTATGGCTACACCTTC
CSVDRGHYGYTF
>many|TRBJ2-5|TRBV12-3/TRBV12-4|-
TGTGCCAGCAGTTTAACTGGGTCCGGGGAGACCCAGTACTTC
CASSLTGSGETQYF
>many|TRBJ2-5|TRBV15|TRBD1
TGTGCCACCAGCACCCCCGGGACAGGAGTCCAAGAGACCCAGTACTTC
CATSTPGTGVQETQYF
>few|TRBJ2-7|TRBV7-2|-
TGTGCCAGCAGCTTAGTAGTGGGGGAAGCCTACGAGCAGTACTTC
CASSLVVGEAYEQYF
>many|TRBJ2-3|TRBV12-3/TRBV12-4|-
TGTGCCAGCAGTTTAGGCGGGAATGAGAATACGCAGTATTTT
CASSLGGNENTQYF
>many|TRBJ2-7|TRBV12-3/TRBV12-4|TRBD1
TGTGCCAGCGGCACGTACAGGGGGCTCTACGAGCAGTACTTC
CASGTYRGLYEQYF